This TCR beta chain derives from a study of tumor-infiltrating lymphocytes in primary liver carcinoma. Constant-region priming of around 530 ng total RNA yielded TCR beta cDNA. Researchers made the TCR beta libraries by running three nested multiplex PCR rounds with slightly modified ARM-PCR. TCRdb redid the calling of the multiplex PCR reads with MiXCR, one entry per CDR3 protein. The table includes fewer than 75,000 distinct CDR3 sequences, over 60% detected once. Notes on this clonotype: A single base separates this from a much larger clone, so it may be a read error.

Bulk tissue was left unsorted, and RNA and DNA were co-extracted from about 20-30 mg of it. No treatment had been given to the patients, who were chronically infected with HBV. Every tumor specimen contained over 85% viable tumor cells. This receptor was obtained from a man aged 35 to 55 with primary liver carcinoma and hepatitis B virus infection. The sample consisted of liver tumor tissue from sampling region 4. Subset defined: tumor region T4, right-lateral pole.

CDR3 sequence (DNA): TGTGCCAGCGGGCGCAGAATAGGGGAGGACGAGCAGTACTTC. As protein: CASGRRIGEDEQYF. The V and J genes are TRBV2 and TRBJ2-7, with D perhaps TRBD2 (6 bases). The germline CDR1 and CDR2 sequences are SNHLY and FYNNEI. V was shortened by 8 bases and J by 5 bases, with 19 bases between the two germline ends. The CDR3 contains 14 residues.